This TCR beta chain was captured in a study of cytomegalovirus exposure and HLA in healthy donors. Points from the study as a whole: The study carried out a later analysis of TCR beta sequences. It associated some 17,000 of them with specific HLA alleles at a false discovery rate of 0.05. Later analysis suggested links between common viral pathogens and several top significant clusters. Per published accounts, TCR beta sequences correctly predicted the HLA-A and HLA-B alleles of most subjects.

As for this clone: The target antigen is unknown.

60 Vbeta and 13 Jbeta primers were used in PCR. TCRdb's table, derived via immunoSEQ multiplex PCR, lists solely in-frame clones and lacks some. Of about 300,000 clones in the sample, roughly 88% were seen once. CDR1 is MDHEN, CDR2 SYDVKM, per germline. The CDR3 length is 14 residues. V was shortened by 6 bases and J by 2 bases, with 14 bases between the two germline ends. The sequence was obtained from a man in his forties or fifties in good health and CMV-seropositive. The sequenced material came from PBMCs. This chain links TRBV28 with TRBJ2-7, with D unclear. The CDR3 loop reads CASSSRGITYEQYF. The DNA of the CDR3 is TGTGCCAGCAGCTCTCGAGGTATTACCTACGAGCAGTACTTC.